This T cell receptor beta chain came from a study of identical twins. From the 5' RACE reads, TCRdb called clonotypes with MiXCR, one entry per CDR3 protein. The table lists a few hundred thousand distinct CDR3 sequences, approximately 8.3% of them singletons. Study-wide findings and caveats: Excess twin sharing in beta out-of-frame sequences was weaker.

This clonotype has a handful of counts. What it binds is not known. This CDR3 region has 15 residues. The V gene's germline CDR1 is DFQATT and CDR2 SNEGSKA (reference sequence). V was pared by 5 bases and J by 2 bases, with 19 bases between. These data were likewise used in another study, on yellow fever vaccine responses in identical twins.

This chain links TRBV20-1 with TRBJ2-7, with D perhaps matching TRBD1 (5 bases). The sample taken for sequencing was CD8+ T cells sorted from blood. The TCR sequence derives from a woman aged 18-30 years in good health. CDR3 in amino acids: CSAYHGKDRAYEQYF. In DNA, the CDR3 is TGCAGTGCTTACCATGGGAAAGACAGAGCCTACGAGCAGTACTTC.